A single sample gave rise to the 17 T cell receptor beta chains below, sequenced in a study of blood T cell repertoires in COVID-19. TCRdb's table, derived via immunoSEQ multiplex PCR, lists solely in-frame clones and lacks some. The table lists about 190,000 clones, over 75% of them singletons. Input material: peripheral blood. Source of these receptors: a woman between 45 and 65 years old with acute or convalescent COVID-19.

This sequence joins TRBV28 and TRBJ1-5, with TRBD1 matching 9 bases. Trimming removed 3 bases from V and 7 bases from J; junction bases left unmatched: 10. There are 16 residues in the CDR3. The germline V gene has CDR1 MDHEN and CDR2 SYDVKM. The CDR3 protein is CASSFSTGGLGQPQHF. The DNA for the CDR3 is TGTGCCAGCAGTTTCTCGACAGGGGGGCTGGGGCAGCCCCAGCATTTT.

The sample holds a few counts of this clone. The CDR3 region has the DNA TGCAGTGCTAGTAACGACAGGGGTTACGAGCAGTACTTC. The encoded protein is CSASNDRGYEQYF. The rearrangement uses TRBV20-1 and TRBJ2-7; 8 bases line up with TRBD1. J lost 4 bases, V lost 3 bases, and 5 bases had no gene match. This CDR3 region has 13 residues. Germline V gene sequence: CDR1 DFQATT, CDR2 SNEGSKA (reference sequence).

The chain carries TRBV9 and TRBJ2-6; D not certain. The V and J ends lost 6 bases and 2 bases respectively, with 6 bases between them. The CDR3 sequence is 13 residues long. CDR1 and CDR2 (germline): SGDLS, YYNGEE. In DNA, the CDR3 is TGTGCCAGCAATCGTGCTGGGGCCAACGTCCTGACTTTC. Its translation is CASNRAGANVLTF. The full variable domain, completed using reference TRBV9 and TRBJ2-6, is DSGVTQTPKHLITATGQRVTLRCSPRSGDLSVYWYQQSLDQGLQFLIQYYNGEERAKGNILERFSAQQFPDLHSELNLSSLELGDSALYFCASNRAGANVLTFGAGSRLTVL.

The chain employs TRBV6-5 and TRBJ1-1; D is uncertain. The germline V gene has CDR1 MNHEY and CDR2 SVGAGI. V lost 2 bases, J lost 6 bases, and 4 bases lay in between. The CDR3 is made up of 11 amino acids. CDR3 sequence reads: CASSYGPEAFF. The CDR3 DNA reads as TGTGCCAGCAGTTACGGGCCTGAAGCTTTCTTT.

The chain employs TRBV19 and TRBJ2-5; a weak D match, TRBD1 (6 bases). There are 13 residues in the CDR3. Germline V gene sequence: CDR1 LNHDA, CDR2 SQIVND (reference sequence). The V gene lost 4 bases and the J gene lost 0 bases, with 6 bases spanning the gap. The CDR3 protein is CASSRDNQETQYF. The CDR3 DNA follows: TGTGCCAGTAGTAGGGACAACCAAGAGACCCAGTACTTC.

CDR3: CASSEAGTSYNSPLHF. CDR3 sequence (DNA): TGTGCCAGCAGTGAAGCAGGGACATCTTATAATTCACCCCTCCACTTT. The chain joins TRBV6-1 to TRBJ1-6, with D maybe TRBD1 (6 bases). This CDR3 is 16 amino acids long. Germline-derived CDR1 and CDR2 are MNHNS and SASEGT. The germline V and J ends were trimmed by 0 bases and 4 bases, with 10 bases remaining between them.

The chain carries TRBV7-9 and TRBJ1-1; 8 bases agree with TRBD1. V was clipped by 4 bases and J by 0 bases; unmatched bases: 4. This CDR3 spans 15 amino acids. The germline gives CDR1 SEHNR, CDR2 FQNEAQ (reference sequence). In DNA, the CDR3 is TGTGCCAGCAGCTACCAGACAGGGGTGAACACTGAAGCTTTCTTT. Its protein product is CASSYQTGVNTEAFF.

There are many counts of this clone. Other nucleotide sequences in the sample specify the same CDR3. CDR3 in DNA: TGTGCCAGCAGCGTAGCGCGGGAGGAGACCCAGTACTTC. Amino acid sequence: CASSVAREETQYF. This chain uses TRBV9 with TRBJ2-5, with 7 bases matching TRBD2. Germline CDR1 reads SGDLS; CDR2 reads YYNGEE. This CDR3 has 13 amino acids. Losses at the gene ends were 0 bases for V and 5 bases for J; bases not matched to a gene: 1.

This chain joins TRBV19 and TRBJ2-7; D is unresolved. V was shortened by 1 base and J by 5 bases, with 12 bases between the two germline ends. The CDR3 contains 14 residues. The V gene's germline CDR1 is LNHDA and CDR2 SQIVND (reference sequence). The CDR3 DNA sequence: TGTGCCAGTAGTATAGGGCAGGCCTTACACGAGCAGTACTTC. Translation gives CASSIGQALHEQYF.

The chain couples TRBV29-1 to TRBJ1-5; D gene uncertain. Germline CDR1 reads SQVTM; CDR2 reads ANQGSEA. Trimming shortened V by 6 bases and J by 3 bases, and 9 bases separated the two germline ends. This CDR3 has 12 residues. The CDR3, as DNA: TGCAGCGTGAGGGATGCCAATCAGCCCCAGCATTTT. Amino acids: CSVRDANQPQHF.

This clone was seen only once. The rearrangement links TRBV30 to TRBJ1-1; D is perhaps TRBD1 (5 bases). This CDR3 is built from 13 residues. V shed 0 bases and J shed 4 bases, with 9 bases lying between them. Germline CDR1 is GTSNPN and CDR2 is SVGIG (reference sequence). CDR3 amino acids: CAWSVHRGTEAFF. CDR3 coding DNA: TGTGCCTGGAGTGTACATAGGGGCACTGAAGCTTTCTTT.

This clone was counted a few times. This rearrangement joins TRBV6-1 to TRBJ1-5; D remains unclear. This CDR3 comprises 14 residues. Trimming shortened V by 2 bases and J by 0 bases, and 5 bases separated the two germline ends. Germline V lookup: CDR1 MNHNS, CDR2 SASEGT. The CDR3 nucleotides are TGTGCCAGCAGTGAACAGTATAGCAATCAGCCCCAGCATTTT. This gives the protein CASSEQYSNQPQHF.

V is TRBV30 and J is TRBJ1-2; 7 positions agree with TRBD1. Germline lookup yields CDR1 GTSNPN and CDR2 SVGIG (reference sequence). V lost 1 base and J lost 4; bases outside the gene matches: 9. The CDR3 contains 15 residues. The CDR3 reads CAWSGGDSSLYGYTF. DNA for the CDR3: TGTGCCTGGAGTGGGGGGGACAGCTCCCTCTATGGCTACACCTTC.

The chain has TRBV5-1 and TRBJ1-6, with D tentatively TRBD1 (5 bases). The germline V gene encodes CDR1 SGHRS and CDR2 YFSETQ. The CDR3 loop spans 17 amino acids. Between the trimmed V and J ends, which lost 4 bases and 0 bases, there was a span of 14 bases. This CDR3 reads CASSRQSLGSYNSPLHF. In DNA form, the CDR3 reads TGCGCCAGCAGCCGACAGTCCCTCGGCTCCTATAATTCACCCCTCCACTTT.

The genes are TRBV6-6 and TRBJ2-2, with TRBD2 as a possible D gene (5 bases). Trimming shortened V by 2 bases and J by 4 bases, and 5 bases separated the two germline ends. Germline CDR1 MNHNY, CDR2 SVGAGI (reference sequence). The CDR3 runs to 13 residues. The DNA for the CDR3 is TGTGCCAGCAGTTACGGGAGCACCGGGGAGCTGTTTTTT. Its protein product is CASSYGSTGELFF.

The V and J genes are TRBV10-3 and TRBJ1-3; D possibly corresponds to TRBD1 (6 bases). This CDR3 has 16 amino acids. Trimming shortened V by 3 bases and J by 0 bases, and 12 bases separated the two germline ends. The V gene's germline CDR1 is ENHRY and CDR2 SYGVKD. CDR3 in DNA: TGTGCCATCAGTGATGGACAGAAGAGCTCTGGAAACACCATATATTTT. As protein: CAISDGQKSSGNTIYF.

The chain uses TRBV10-3 and TRBJ2-5; TRBD2 might be the D (5 bases). Trimming removed 6 bases from V and 3 bases from J, with 5 bases in between. The CDR3 runs 11 residues. Germline V gives CDR1 ENHRY, CDR2 SYGVKD. CDR3 protein: CAIRGEETQYF. DNA for the CDR3: TGTGCCATCAGGGGAGAAGAGACCCAGTACTTC.